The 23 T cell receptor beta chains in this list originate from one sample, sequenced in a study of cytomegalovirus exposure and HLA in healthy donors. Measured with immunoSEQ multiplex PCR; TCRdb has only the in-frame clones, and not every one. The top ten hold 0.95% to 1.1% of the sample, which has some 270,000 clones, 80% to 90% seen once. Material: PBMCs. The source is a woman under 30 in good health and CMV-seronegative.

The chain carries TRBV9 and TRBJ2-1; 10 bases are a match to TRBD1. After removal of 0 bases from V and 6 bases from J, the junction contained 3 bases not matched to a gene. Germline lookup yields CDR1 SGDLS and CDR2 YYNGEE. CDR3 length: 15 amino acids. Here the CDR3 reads CASSVGGQGGNEQFF. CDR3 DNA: TGTGCCAGCAGCGTAGGTGGACAGGGGGGCAATGAGCAGTTCTTC.

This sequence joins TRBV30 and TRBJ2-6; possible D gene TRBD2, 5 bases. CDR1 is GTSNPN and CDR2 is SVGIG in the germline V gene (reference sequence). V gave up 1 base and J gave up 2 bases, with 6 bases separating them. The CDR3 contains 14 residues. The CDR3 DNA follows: TGTGCCTGGAGTGAGGGAGCTGGGGCCAACGTCCTGACTTTC. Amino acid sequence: CAWSEGAGANVLTF.

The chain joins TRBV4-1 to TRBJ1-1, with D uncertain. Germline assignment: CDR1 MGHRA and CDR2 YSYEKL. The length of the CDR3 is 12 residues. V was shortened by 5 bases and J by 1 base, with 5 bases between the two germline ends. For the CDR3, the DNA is TGCGCCAGCAGCGCCAGGAACACTGAAGCTTTCTTT. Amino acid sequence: CASSARNTEAFF.

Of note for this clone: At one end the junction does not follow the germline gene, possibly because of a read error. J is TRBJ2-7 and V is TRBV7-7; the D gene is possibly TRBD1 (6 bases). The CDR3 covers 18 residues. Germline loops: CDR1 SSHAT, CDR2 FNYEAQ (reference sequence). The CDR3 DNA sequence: TGTGCTAGCAGCCCTAGGGGTAACCGGGACAAGGAATTTAACGAGCAGTACTTC. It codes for CASSPRGNRDKEFNEQYF.

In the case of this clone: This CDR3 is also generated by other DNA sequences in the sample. CDR3 nucleotides: TGCGCCAGCTCTAGCACAGATACGCAGTATTTT. Its translation is CASSSTDTQYF. This chain uses TRBV5-1 with TRBJ2-3; D uncertain. Germline CDR1 and CDR2: SGHRS and YFSETQ. V dropped 7 bases and J dropped 0 bases, with 3 bases sitting between them. The CDR3 loop spans 11 amino acids.

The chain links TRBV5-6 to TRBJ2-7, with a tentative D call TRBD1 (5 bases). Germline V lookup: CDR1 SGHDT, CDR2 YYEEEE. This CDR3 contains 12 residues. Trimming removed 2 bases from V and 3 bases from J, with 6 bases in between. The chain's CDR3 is CASSFDSYEQYF. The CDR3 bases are TGTGCCAGCAGCTTTGACAGCTACGAGCAGTACTTC.

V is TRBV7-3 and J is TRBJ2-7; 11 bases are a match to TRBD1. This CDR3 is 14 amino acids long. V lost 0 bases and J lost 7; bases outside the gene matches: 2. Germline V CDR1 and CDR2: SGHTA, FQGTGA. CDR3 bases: TGTGCCAGCAGCTTAACCGGGACAGGGGGAGAGCAGTACTTC. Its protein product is CASSLTGTGGEQYF.

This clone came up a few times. CDR3 residues: CASSDSSYSNQPQHF. CDR3 nucleotides: TGTGCCAGCAGTGATAGCTCCTATAGCAATCAGCCCCAGCATTTT. This chain links TRBV25-1 with TRBJ1-5; no clear D gene. The CDR3 sequence is 15 residues long. V was trimmed by 3 bases and J by 0 bases, leaving 9 bases between them. Germline V gene data show CDR1 as MGHDK and CDR2 as SYGVNS. Complete variable domain (other parts from reference TRBV25-1 and TRBJ1-5): EADIYQTPRYLVIGTGKKITLECSQTMGHDKMYWYQQDPGMELHLIHYSYGVNSTEKGDLSSESTVSRIRTEHFPLTLESARPSHTSQYLCASSDSSYSNQPQHFGDGTRLSIL.

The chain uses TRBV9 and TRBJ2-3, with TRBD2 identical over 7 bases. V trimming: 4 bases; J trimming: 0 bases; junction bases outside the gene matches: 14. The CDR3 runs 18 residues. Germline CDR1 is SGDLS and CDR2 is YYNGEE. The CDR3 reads CASSPSSGVIPSTDTQYF. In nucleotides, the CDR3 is TGTGCCAGCAGCCCCTCCAGCGGGGTTATACCTAGCACAGATACGCAGTATTTT.

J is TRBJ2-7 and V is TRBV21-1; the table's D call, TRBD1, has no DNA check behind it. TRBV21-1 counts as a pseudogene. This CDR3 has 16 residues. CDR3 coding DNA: TGTGCCAGCAGCAAAGGGGAGACAGGGCCCTCCTACGAGCAGTACTTC. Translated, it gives CASSKGETGPSYEQYF.

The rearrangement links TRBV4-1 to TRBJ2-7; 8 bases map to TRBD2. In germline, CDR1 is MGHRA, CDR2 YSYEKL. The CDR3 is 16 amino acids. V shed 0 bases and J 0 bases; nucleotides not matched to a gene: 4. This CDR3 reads CASSQDDGTSSYEQYF. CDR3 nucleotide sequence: TGCGCCAGCAGCCAAGATGACGGGACTAGCTCCTACGAGCAGTACTTC.

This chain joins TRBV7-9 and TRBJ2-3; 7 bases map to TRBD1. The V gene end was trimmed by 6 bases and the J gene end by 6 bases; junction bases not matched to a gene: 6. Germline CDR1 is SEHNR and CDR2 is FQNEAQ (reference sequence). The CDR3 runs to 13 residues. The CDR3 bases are TGTGCCAGCAGATCAGGACAGGAGGATACGCAGTATTTT. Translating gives CASRSGQEDTQYF.

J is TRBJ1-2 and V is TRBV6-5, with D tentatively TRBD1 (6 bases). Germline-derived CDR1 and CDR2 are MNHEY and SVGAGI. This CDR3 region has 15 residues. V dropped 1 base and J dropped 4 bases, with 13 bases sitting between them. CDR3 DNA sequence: TGTGCCAGCAGTTACTTACAGGGCTCCGGCTATGGCTACACCTTC. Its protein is CASSYLQGSGYGYTF.

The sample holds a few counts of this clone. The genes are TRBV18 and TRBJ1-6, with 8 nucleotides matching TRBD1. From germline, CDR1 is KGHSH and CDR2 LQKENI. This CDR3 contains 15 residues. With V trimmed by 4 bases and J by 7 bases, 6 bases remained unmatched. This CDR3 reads CASSQLDRANSPLHF. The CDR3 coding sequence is TGTGCCAGCTCACAGTTGGACAGGGCAAATTCACCCCTCCACTTT.

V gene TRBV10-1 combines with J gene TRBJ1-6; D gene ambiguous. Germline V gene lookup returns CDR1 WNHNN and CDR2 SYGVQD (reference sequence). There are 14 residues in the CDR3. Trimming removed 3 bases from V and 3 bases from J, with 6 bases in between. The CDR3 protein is CASSDGYYNSPLHF. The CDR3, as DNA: TGCGCCAGCAGTGACGGGTACTATAATTCACCCCTCCACTTT.

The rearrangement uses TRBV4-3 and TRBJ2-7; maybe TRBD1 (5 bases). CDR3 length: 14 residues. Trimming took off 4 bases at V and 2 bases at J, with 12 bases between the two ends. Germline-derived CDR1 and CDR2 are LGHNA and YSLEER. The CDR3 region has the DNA TGCGCCAGCAGCCGATTAGTGGGGCCCTACGAGCAGTACTTC. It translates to CASSRLVGPYEQYF.

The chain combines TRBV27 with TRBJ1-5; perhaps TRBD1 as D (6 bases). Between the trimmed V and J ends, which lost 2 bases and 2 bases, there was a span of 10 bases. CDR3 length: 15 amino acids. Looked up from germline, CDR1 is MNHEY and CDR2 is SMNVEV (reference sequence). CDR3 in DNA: TGTGCCAGCAGTTTAGATCACAGGGGCAATCAGCCCCAGCATTTT. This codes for CASSLDHRGNQPQHF.

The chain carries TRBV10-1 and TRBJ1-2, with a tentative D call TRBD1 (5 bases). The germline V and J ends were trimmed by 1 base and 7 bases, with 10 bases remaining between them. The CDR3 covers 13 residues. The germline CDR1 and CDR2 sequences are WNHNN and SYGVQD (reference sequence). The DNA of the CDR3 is TGCGCCAGCAGTGAGTACCGGGACTCTGGCTACACCTTC. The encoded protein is CASSEYRDSGYTF.

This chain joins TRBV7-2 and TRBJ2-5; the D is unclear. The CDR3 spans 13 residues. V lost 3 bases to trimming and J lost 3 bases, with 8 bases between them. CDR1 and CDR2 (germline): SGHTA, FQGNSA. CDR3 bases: TGTGCCAGCAGCTTTTACTCGAAAGAGACCCAGTACTTC. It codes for CASSFYSKETQYF.

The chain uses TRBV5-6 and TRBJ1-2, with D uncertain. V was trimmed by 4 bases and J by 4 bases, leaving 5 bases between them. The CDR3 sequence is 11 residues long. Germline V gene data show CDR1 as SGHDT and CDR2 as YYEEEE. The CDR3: CASSLFYGYTF. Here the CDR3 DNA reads TGTGCCAGCAGCCTTTTCTATGGCTACACCTTC.

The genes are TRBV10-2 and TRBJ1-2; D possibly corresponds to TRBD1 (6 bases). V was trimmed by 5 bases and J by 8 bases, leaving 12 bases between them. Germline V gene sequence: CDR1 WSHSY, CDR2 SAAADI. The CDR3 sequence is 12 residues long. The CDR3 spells CASSMTGLGYTF. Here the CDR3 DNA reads TGCGCCAGCAGTATGACAGGCCTCGGCTACACCTTC.

CDR3 bases: TGCGCCAGCAGTGGCCGGGACAAAAACTACGAGCAGTACTTC. Its protein product is CASSGRDKNYEQYF. V and J are TRBV10-2 and TRBJ2-7; D might be TRBD1 (6 bases). Germline V lookup: CDR1 WSHSY, CDR2 SAAADI. The CDR3 length is 14 residues. V shed 4 bases and J shed 3 bases, with 13 bases lying between them.

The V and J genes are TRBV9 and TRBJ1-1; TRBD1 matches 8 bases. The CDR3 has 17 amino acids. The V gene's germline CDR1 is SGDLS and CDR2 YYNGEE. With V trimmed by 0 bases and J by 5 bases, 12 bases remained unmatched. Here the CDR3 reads CASSVATRGQGETEAFF. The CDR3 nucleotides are TGTGCCAGCAGCGTAGCTACCCGAGGACAGGGTGAAACTGAAGCTTTCTTT. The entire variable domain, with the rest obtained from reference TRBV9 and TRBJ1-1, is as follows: DSGVTQTPKHLITATGQRVTLRCSPRSGDLSVYWYQQSLDQGLQFLIQYYNGEERAKGNILERFSAQQFPDLHSELNLSSLELGDSALYFCASSVATRGQGETEAFFGQGTRLTVV.